A selection of T cell receptor beta chains follows, all from one sample in a study of T-cell memory formation after mild COVID-19. One entry per CDR3 protein results from TCRdb running MiXCR on the 5' RACE reads. This sample has just under 350,000 distinct CDR3 sequences, with 10% to 15% found just once. Sequencing was carried out using PBMCs or a T cell subset sorted from them (not recorded which). The receptors derive from a man aged 18 to 29 who had mild COVID-19 (a few samples of this study predate the infection). Cell type and time point are not known. Both conserved end residues are trimmed from each CDR3.

j_gene: TRBJ2-1
v_gene: TRBV24-1
CDR3aa: ATSETDRDPYNEQF

j_gene: TRBJ2-6
v_gene: TRBV19
CDR3aa: ASMYSGANVLT

j_gene: TRBJ1-5
v_gene: TRBV6-2/TRBV6-3
CDR3aa: ASGAGGTLQH

j_gene: TRBJ2-1
v_gene: TRBV5-1
CDR3aa: ASSLASSSGGHYNEQF

j_gene: TRBJ2-7
v_gene: TRBV12-3/TRBV12-4
CDR3aa: ASMGGRPY

j_gene: TRBJ2-2
v_gene: TRBV12-3/TRBV12-4
CDR3aa: ASSRTSGGRGELF

j_gene: TRBJ2-5
v_gene: TRBV25-1
CDR3aa: ASRYKRETQY

j_gene: TRBJ1-1
v_gene: TRBV30
CDR3aa: AWIYATEAF

j_gene: TRBJ2-5
v_gene: TRBV7-2
CDR3aa: ASAKAGGTETQY

j_gene: TRBJ1-5
v_gene: TRBV7-9
CDR3aa: SSSESNQPQH

j_gene: TRBJ2-7
v_gene: TRBV12-3/TRBV12-4
CDR3aa: ASSPSGGPGEQY

j_gene: TRBJ2-5
v_gene: TRBV9
CDR3aa: ASSVAGGYETQY

j_gene: TRBJ2-5
v_gene: TRBV5-1
CDR3aa: ASSLAGAGETQY

j_gene: TRBJ2-3
v_gene: TRBV5-1
CDR3aa: ASRGVRTGPLDTQY

j_gene: TRBJ2-5
v_gene: TRBV2
CDR3aa: ASRARTVQETQY

j_gene: TRBJ1-6
v_gene: TRBV6-5
CDR3aa: ASSYDRGSSPLH

j_gene: TRBJ2-7
v_gene: TRBV3-1
CDR3aa: ASSQAGDTTYEQY

j_gene: TRBJ2-1
v_gene: TRBV29-1
CDR3aa: SVRTVSEQF

j_gene: TRBJ1-1
v_gene: TRBV6-5
CDR3aa: ASSRDSPNTEAF

j_gene: TRBJ2-1
v_gene: TRBV5-1
CDR3aa: ASSLGGGSYNEQF

j_gene: TRBJ1-2
v_gene: TRBV20-1
CDR3aa: SASKQGRGYT

j_gene: TRBJ2-7
v_gene: TRBV5-1
CDR3aa: ASSLIADPLWEQY

j_gene: TRBJ2-3
v_gene: TRBV4-1
CDR3aa: ASSRISGGPPDTQY

j_gene: TRBJ2-5
v_gene: TRBV12-3/TRBV12-4
CDR3aa: ASSFLAGGLPETQY

j_gene: TRBJ1-2
v_gene: TRBV7-2
CDR3aa: ASSLRGQDNYGYT

j_gene: TRBJ2-1
v_gene: TRBV6-5
CDR3aa: ASSYSGAGGALGQF

j_gene: TRBJ2-2
v_gene: TRBV29-1
CDR3aa: STRQNTGELF